This TCR beta chain was obtained from a study of T cells expressing NK-cell markers. The CDR3 is 12 residues long. Per the germline V gene, CDR1 is LGHNA and CDR2 is YNFKEQ. TCRdb re-called the 5' RACE reads; one entry per CDR3 protein, DNA not given. This table holds about 550,000 distinct CDR3 sequences. A remark on this clonotype: Its specificity is unknown.

Whole-study results and caveats: The dominant NKG2C+ clonotypes represented roughly 1.0-7.5% of CD8+ T cells in six donors.

Material for sequencing was blood T cells: a sorted CD56 or NKG2C T cell subset, CD4+ or CD8+ T cells, or bulk PBMC T cells (not recorded which). The V gene is TRBV4-2, the J gene TRBJ2-1; TCRdb lists TRBD1, though no DNA is available to test this call. The origin of this receptor is a man aged 18 to 35 in good health. CDR3 sequence reads: CASRIGRGEQFF.